The 2 T cell receptor beta chains below come from one sample, sequenced in a study of cytomegalovirus exposure and HLA in healthy donors. PCR employed 60 Vbeta and 13 Jbeta primers. The repertoire was sequenced with immunoSEQ multiplex PCR; TCRdb's copy has only in-frame clones and lacks some. The profile shows 150,000 to 200,000 clones, roughly 84% of them singletons. The specimen was PBMCs. These receptors came from a boy aged 10-17 years in good health and CMV-seronegative.

The V and J genes are TRBV11-2 and TRBJ2-7; a weak D match, TRBD2 (6 bases). The CDR3 extends over 13 amino acids. V lost 8 bases and J lost 1, with 12 bases in between. Per the germline V gene, CDR1 is SGHAT and CDR2 is FQNNGV. CDR3 sequence reads: CASVLAPSYEQYF. CDR3 DNA sequence: TGTGCCAGCGTCCTAGCGCCGTCCTACGAGCAGTACTTC.

This clone was detected once. The V and J genes are TRBV5-1 and TRBJ1-2; 10 positions match TRBD1. The CDR3 runs 18 residues. The germline V gene encodes CDR1 SGHRS and CDR2 YFSETQ. Trimming at V came to 4 bases and at J to 0 bases, leaving 12 bases not matched to a gene. In DNA, the CDR3 is TGCGCCAGCAGCCCTGTGGGGACAGGGGCGAGAGCTAACTATGGCTACACCTTC. Protein product: CASSPVGTGARANYGYTF.